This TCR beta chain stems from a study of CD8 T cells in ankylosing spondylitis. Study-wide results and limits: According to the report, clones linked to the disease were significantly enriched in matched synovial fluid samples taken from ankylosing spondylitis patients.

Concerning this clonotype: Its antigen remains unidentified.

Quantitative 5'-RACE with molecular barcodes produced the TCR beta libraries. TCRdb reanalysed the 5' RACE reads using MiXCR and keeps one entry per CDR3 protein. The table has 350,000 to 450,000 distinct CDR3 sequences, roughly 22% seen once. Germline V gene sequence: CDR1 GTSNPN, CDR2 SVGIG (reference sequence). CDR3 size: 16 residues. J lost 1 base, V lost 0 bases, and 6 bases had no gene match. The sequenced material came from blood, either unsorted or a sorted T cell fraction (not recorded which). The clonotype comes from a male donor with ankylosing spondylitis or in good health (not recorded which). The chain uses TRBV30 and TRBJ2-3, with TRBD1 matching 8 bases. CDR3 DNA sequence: TGTGCCTGGAGTGTAGGCCCGGGACAGGGCACAGATACGCAGTATTTT. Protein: CAWSVGPGQGTDTQYF.